What follows are 28 T cell receptor beta chains derived from one specimen sequenced in a study of blood T cell repertoires in COVID-19. TCRdb's copy holds only in-frame clones and misses some; the assay was immunoSEQ multiplex PCR. This table holds more than 200,000 clones, 84% found once. The source material was peripheral blood. The receptors shown here come from a man in his 60s with acute or convalescent COVID-19.

This clone came up a few times. The chain employs TRBV27 and TRBJ2-7; possible D gene TRBD1, 6 bases. CDR1 MNHEY and CDR2 SMNVEV come from the germline V gene (reference sequence). V was trimmed by 6 bases and J by 3 bases, leaving 15 bases between them. CDR3 size: 14 residues. The DNA for the CDR3 is TGTGCCAGCAGAGGGATGGCACAGGGCTACGAGCAGTACTTC. As protein: CASRGMAQGYEQYF.

The V and J genes are TRBV28 and TRBJ1-3; the match to TRBD1 covers 9 bases. In germline, CDR1 is MDHEN, CDR2 SYDVKM. J gave up 2 bases and V 4 bases, and 6 bases lay outside the gene matches. There are 16 residues in the CDR3. CDR3 DNA sequence: TGTGCCAGCAGTTCCGGACAGGGGATAACTGGAAACACCATATATTTT. It encodes CASSSGQGITGNTIYF.

This chain connects TRBV15 to TRBJ2-3, with TRBD1 matching 7 bases. The V gene's germline CDR1 is LNHNV and CDR2 YYDKDF (reference sequence). Losses at the gene ends were 11 bases for V and 2 bases for J; bases not matched to a gene: 10. The CDR3 covers 14 residues. In DNA form, the CDR3 reads TGTGCCTCCCGTGAGGGACAGTTCACAGATACGCAGTATTTT. It translates to CASREGQFTDTQYF.

The chain carries TRBV10-3 and TRBJ2-1; D not resolved. The CDR3 is 11 residues long. Between the trimmed V and J ends, which lost 4 bases and 5 bases, there was a span of 3 bases. Germline V gives CDR1 ENHRY, CDR2 SYGVKD. The CDR3 nucleotides are TGTGCCATCAGTGTTAACAATGAGCAGTTCTTC. It specifies CAISVNNEQFF.

This clone occurred once. The CDR3 region has the DNA TGTGCCAGCACCTTACATCCGGGACAGGGGGCCCATAACTATGGCTACACCTTC. Translated, it gives CASTLHPGQGAHNYGYTF. This chain links TRBV9 with TRBJ1-2, with TRBD1 matching 12 bases. Trimming cost V 6 bases and J 1 base; bases outside gene matches: 13. CDR1 SGDLS and CDR2 YYNGEE come from the germline V gene. This CDR3 is 18 amino acids long.

This clone has just a few counts. V and J are TRBV19 and TRBJ1-1, with D perhaps matching TRBD1 (6 bases). Germline lookup yields CDR1 LNHDA and CDR2 SQIVND (reference sequence). CDR3 length equals 14 residues. V was clipped by 3 bases and J by 0 bases, with 8 bases between them. This CDR3 is CASSITGLNTEAFF. For the CDR3, the DNA is TGTGCCAGTAGTATCACAGGGTTGAACACTGAAGCTTTCTTT.

A few counts support this clone. The chain joins TRBV9 to TRBJ2-7; D is possibly TRBD2 (6 bases). V was clipped by 0 bases and J by 4 bases, with 11 bases between them. In germline, CDR1 is SGDLS, CDR2 YYNGEE. The CDR3 has 14 residues. The CDR3 bases are TGTGCCAGCAGCGTAGGCGGGACGACTTACGAGCAGTACTTC. Translated: CASSVGGTTYEQYF.

The J gene is TRBJ2-7, the V gene TRBV27; a possible D gene is TRBD1 (5 bases). The V and J ends lost 4 bases and 3 bases respectively, with 13 bases between them. The germline V gene encodes CDR1 MNHEY and CDR2 SMNVEV (reference sequence). There are 14 residues in the CDR3. The CDR3: CASSSLTEYYEQYF. Written as DNA, the CDR3 is TGTGCCAGCAGTTCCTTGACAGAATACTACGAGCAGTACTTC.

This chain links TRBV10-3 with TRBJ1-2, with 11 positions matching TRBD1. In germline, CDR1 is ENHRY, CDR2 SYGVKD. The junction had 7 bases not matched to a gene; V was cut back by 6 bases and J by 7 bases. This CDR3 has 14 amino acids. The CDR3 protein is CAIRPGQGASGYTF. The DNA of the CDR3 is TGTGCCATCAGGCCTGGACAGGGGGCGTCTGGCTACACCTTC.

The V and J genes are TRBV6-5 and TRBJ1-5; D is uncertain. Germline V gene data show CDR1 as MNHEY and CDR2 as SVGAGI. V was pared by 4 bases and J by 7 bases, with 20 bases between. CDR3 length equals 16 residues. CDR3 residues: CASSSQPGLPSQPQHF. Written as DNA, the CDR3 is TGTGCCAGCAGTTCACAACCAGGCCTCCCTAGCCAGCCCCAGCATTTT.

This chain connects TRBV2 to TRBJ1-2; D unresolved. The CDR3 loop spans 14 amino acids. Germline V gene data show CDR1 as SNHLY and CDR2 as FYNNEI. The V gene lost 6 bases and the J gene lost 4 bases, with 15 bases spanning the gap. Written as DNA, the CDR3 is TGTGCCAGCAGGAGTGAGTATGGGAGCTATGGCTACACCTTC. As protein: CASRSEYGSYGYTF.

In this sample, this clone turned up once. The rearrangement links TRBV5-8 to TRBJ2-1; weak D call: TRBD1 (6 bases). The CDR3 has 15 amino acids. The V and J ends lost 3 bases and 4 bases respectively, with 14 bases between them. Germline CDR1 reads SGHTS; CDR2 reads YDEGEE. The CDR3 DNA reads as TGTGCCAGCAGCTCGACAGGACGGAGATACAATGAGCAGTTCTTC. Its protein is CASSSTGRRYNEQFF.

The chain is built from TRBV6-6 and TRBJ2-3, with 8 bases identical to TRBD2. V shed 11 bases and J 5 bases; nucleotides not matched to a gene: 12. This CDR3 comprises 14 residues. Germline V gene lookup returns CDR1 MNHNY and CDR2 SVGAGI (reference sequence). The CDR3 DNA sequence: TGTGCCGGCGCGGGGCGGGAGGCCCAAGATACGCAGTATTTT. It translates to CAGAGREAQDTQYF.

This clone has only one observation. This chain uses TRBV13 with TRBJ2-3; TRBD1 is a possible D gene (5 bases). The CDR3 is 15 amino acids. The V gene's germline CDR1 is PRHDT and CDR2 FYEKMQ (reference sequence). The V end was cut by 0 bases, the J end by 5 bases, with 12 bases between. The CDR3 loop reads CASSLGAGAGDTQYF. The CDR3 DNA reads TGTGCCAGCAGCTTAGGAGCTGGGGCCGGAGATACGCAGTATTTT.

This chain joins TRBV5-1 and TRBJ1-2, with D possibly TRBD1 on 5 matching bases. V was clipped by 0 bases and J by 4 bases, with 16 bases between them. CDR1 is SGHRS and CDR2 is YFSETQ in the germline V gene. The CDR3 covers 16 residues. The CDR3 sequence is CASSLGTGGRSYGYTF. CDR3 coding DNA: TGCGCCAGCAGCTTGGGGACGGGGGGAAGGAGCTATGGCTACACCTTC.

In its sample, this clone was seen once. The chain joins TRBV27 to TRBJ1-6; D call uncertain. CDR3 length: 16 amino acids. CDR1 MNHEY and CDR2 SMNVEV come from the germline V gene (reference sequence). The V and J ends lost 2 bases and 2 bases respectively, with 10 bases between them. This chain's CDR3 is CASSLSPGPYNSPLHF. In DNA, the CDR3 is TGTGCCAGCAGTTTAAGTCCAGGCCCCTATAATTCACCCCTCCACTTT.

The chain couples TRBV11-2 to TRBJ2-5; 7 nucleotides match TRBD1. V trimming: 3 bases; J trimming: 1 base; junction bases outside the gene matches: 2. Germline V gives CDR1 SGHAT, CDR2 FQNNGV. This CDR3 is 14 amino acids long. The CDR3 spells CASSLGQTQETQYF. The CDR3 DNA reads as TGTGCCAGCAGCTTGGGACAGACCCAAGAGACCCAGTACTTC.

The gene calls are TRBV7-9 and TRBJ1-4; 8 positions agree with TRBD1. Per germline, CDR1 SEHNR and CDR2 FQNEAQ (reference sequence). CDR3 length: 14 amino acids. V was pared by 3 bases and J by 5 bases, with 2 bases of the junction left unmatched. The CDR3 loop reads CASSLRQGNEKLFF. The CDR3 region has the DNA TGTGCCAGCAGCTTGAGACAGGGGAATGAAAAACTGTTTTTT.

The chain joins TRBV5-5 to TRBJ2-1; TRBD1 might be the D (6 bases). V shed 0 bases and J shed 2 bases, with 15 bases lying between them. The CDR3 sequence is 17 residues long. The germline gives CDR1 SGHKS, CDR2 YYEKEE (reference sequence). CDR3 in DNA: TGTGCCAGCAGCTTGGTGTTAGGGGGAGTTACCTACAATGAGCAGTTCTTC. Translated: CASSLVLGGVTYNEQFF.

This clone has a handful of counts. The chain couples TRBV2 to TRBJ1-1, with a weak D call TRBD1 (6 bases). Germline lookup yields CDR1 SNHLY and CDR2 FYNNEI. The V end lost 4 bases, the J end lost 5 bases, and 14 bases lay between the germline ends. The CDR3 runs to 14 residues. The CDR3 spells CASSVHRETTEAFF. The DNA for the CDR3 is TGTGCCAGCAGTGTTCACAGGGAGACGACTGAAGCTTTCTTT.

The chain uses TRBV19 and TRBJ2-1; maybe TRBD1 (6 bases). CDR3 length: 15 amino acids. Germline V gives CDR1 LNHDA, CDR2 SQIVND (reference sequence). V lost 5 bases and J 6 bases, leaving 17 bases between the germline ends. CDR3 in amino acids: CASSPSQGRGNEQFF. The CDR3 region has the DNA TGTGCCAGTAGTCCGAGCCAGGGGAGAGGCAATGAGCAGTTCTTC.

This clone was counted once. V usage is TRBV5-1 and J usage is TRBJ1-2; D may be TRBD1 (6 bases). From germline, CDR1 is SGHRS and CDR2 YFSETQ. The CDR3 extends over 15 amino acids. V was shortened by 4 bases and J by 3 bases, with 16 bases between the two germline ends. The chain's CDR3 is CASSRGGADDYGYTF. In nucleotides, the CDR3 is TGCGCCAGCAGCAGGGGGGGCGCGGACGACTATGGCTACACCTTC. Variable domain in full (rest from reference TRBV5-1 and TRBJ1-2): KAGVTQTPRYLIKTRGQQVTLSCSPISGHRSVSWYQQTPGQGLQFLFEYFSETQRNKGNFPGRFSGRQFSNSRSEMNVSTLELGDSALYLCASSRGGADDYGYTFGSGTRLTVV.

J is TRBJ2-7 and V is TRBV28; 11 nucleotides line up with TRBD2. Germline CDR1 reads MDHEN; CDR2 reads SYDVKM. V lost 2 bases to trimming and J lost 3 bases; unmatched junction nucleotides: 6. This CDR3 is built from 16 residues. The chain's CDR3 is CASSLPLAGGIYEQYF. CDR3 DNA sequence: TGTGCCAGCAGTTTACCCCTAGCGGGAGGTATCTACGAGCAGTACTTC.

This chain uses TRBV10-3 with TRBJ2-1; a weak D match, TRBD1 (5 bases). Germline loops: CDR1 ENHRY, CDR2 SYGVKD. V was pared by 0 bases and J by 2 bases, with 14 bases between. There are 17 residues in the CDR3. The CDR3 reads CAISESSQQAPYNEQFF. The DNA of the CDR3 is TGTGCCATCAGTGAGTCGAGCCAACAGGCTCCCTACAATGAGCAGTTCTTC.

The rearrangement links TRBV29-1 to TRBJ2-3; TRBD2 matches 9 bases. From germline, CDR1 is SQVTM and CDR2 ANQGSEA. The V segment lost 5 bases and the J segment 2 bases; nucleotides outside the gene matches: 2. CDR3 length: 13 amino acids. CDR3 sequence: CSVRLAVTDTQYF. DNA of the CDR3: TGCAGCGTTCGACTAGCGGTCACAGATACGCAGTATTTT.

This chain joins TRBV9 and TRBJ2-4; D is perhaps TRBD1 (5 bases). The germline CDR1 and CDR2 sequences are SGDLS and YYNGEE. The CDR3 runs 14 residues. V was shortened by 0 bases and J by 8 bases, with 12 bases between the two germline ends. The CDR3 protein is CASSVGGAEDIQYF. The CDR3, as DNA: TGTGCCAGCAGCGTAGGGGGCGCCGAGGACATTCAGTACTTC.

This chain joins TRBV3-1 (or the pseudogene TRBV3-2) and TRBJ2-1; 15 bases line up with TRBD2. The germline gives CDR1 LGHDT, CDR2 YNNKEL (reference sequence). There are 16 residues in the CDR3. After removal of 1 base from V and 7 bases from J, the junction contained 2 bases not matched to a gene. CDR3 sequence reads: CASSQAGTSGRNEQFF. In DNA form, the CDR3 reads TGTGCCAGCAGCCAAGCCGGGACTAGCGGGAGGAATGAGCAGTTCTTC.

The chain recombines TRBV10-1 with TRBJ2-2; TRBD1 matches 8 bases. Germline CDR1 reads WNHNN; CDR2 reads SYGVQD (reference sequence). After removal of 10 bases from V and 12 bases from J, the junction contained 22 bases not matched to a gene. CDR3 length equals 16 residues. CDR3: CATKMGTGVNSGKLFF. The DNA of the CDR3 is TGCGCCACAAAAATGGGGACAGGTGTAAATAGTGGGAAGCTGTTTTTT.